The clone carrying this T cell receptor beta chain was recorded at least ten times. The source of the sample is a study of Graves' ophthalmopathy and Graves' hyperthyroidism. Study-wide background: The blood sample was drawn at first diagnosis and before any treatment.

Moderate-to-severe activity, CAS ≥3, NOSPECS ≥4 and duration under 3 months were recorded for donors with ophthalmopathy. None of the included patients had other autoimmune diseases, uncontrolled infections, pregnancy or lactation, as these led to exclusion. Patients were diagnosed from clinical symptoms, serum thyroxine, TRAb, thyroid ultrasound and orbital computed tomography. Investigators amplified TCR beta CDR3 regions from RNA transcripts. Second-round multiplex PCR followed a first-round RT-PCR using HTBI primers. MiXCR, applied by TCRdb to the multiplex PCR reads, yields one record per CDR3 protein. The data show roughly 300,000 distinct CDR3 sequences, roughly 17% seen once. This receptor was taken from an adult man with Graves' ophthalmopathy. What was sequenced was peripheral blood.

CDR3 in amino acids: CATQKQGFGNQPQHF. Here the CDR3 DNA reads TGTGCCACCCAGAAACAGGGTTTCGGCAATCAGCCCCAGCATTTT. This chain uses TRBV27 with TRBJ1-5; tentatively, D is TRBD1 (6 bases). Germline V lookup: CDR1 MNHEY, CDR2 SMNVEV (reference sequence). This CDR3 is built from 15 residues. Trimming removed 10 bases at V and 2 bases at J, with 18 bases between.